This is a list of T cell receptor beta chains from one sample in a study of Graves' ophthalmopathy and Graves' hyperthyroidism. MiXCR was run by TCRdb on the multiplex PCR reads, yielding one entry per CDR3 protein. This sample carries 200,000 to 300,000 distinct CDR3 sequences, approximately 42% of them seen once, and the ten largest clones take about half. The sequenced sample consisted of peripheral blood. The receptors were gathered from an adult man with Graves' ophthalmopathy. The CDR3 runs from the conserved cysteine through the conserved F or W. A D gene is named only where the DNA matches it firmly. Clone size is not always given. Where it is, it says once, few, many or a class for expanded clones.

d_gene: TRBD2; j_gene: TRBJ2-5; v_gene: TRBV11-2; len: 16; abundance: few; CDR3aa: CASSLPGLATQETQYF; CDR3nt: TGTGCCAGCAGCCTTCCGGGACTAGCGACCCAAGAGACCCAGTACTTC
d_gene: TRBD1; j_gene: TRBJ1-5; v_gene: TRBV29-1; len: 14; abundance: NA; CDR3aa: CSVQSGQYNQPQHF; CDR3nt: TGCAGCGTTCAATCGGGACAGTACAATCAGCCCCAGCATTTT
d_gene: NA; j_gene: TRBJ2-7; v_gene: TRBV25-1; len: 12; abundance: once; CDR3aa: CASSDQAYEQYF; CDR3nt: TGTGCCAGCAGCGACCAAGCCTACGAGCAGTACTTC
d_gene: NA; j_gene: TRBJ1-1; v_gene: TRBV20-1; len: 12; abundance: NA; CDR3aa: CSASKDDTEAFF; CDR3nt: TGCAGTGCTAGCAAGGATGACACTGAAGCTTTCTTT
d_gene: NA; j_gene: TRBJ2-5; v_gene: TRBV6-6; len: 13; abundance: NA; CDR3aa: CASLSWARETQYF; CDR3nt: TGTGCCAGCCTTTCTTGGGCGCGGGAGACCCAGTACTTC
d_gene: NA; j_gene: TRBJ1-1; v_gene: TRBV30; len: 13; abundance: NA; CDR3aa: CAWSPVMNTEAFF; CDR3nt: TGTGCCTGGAGCCCAGTCATGAACACTGAAGCTTTCTTT
d_gene: NA; j_gene: TRBJ2-5; v_gene: TRBV7-8; len: 13; abundance: few; CDR3aa: CASSVSREETQYF; CDR3nt: TGTGCCAGCAGCGTATCTAGAGAAGAGACCCAGTACTTC
d_gene: TRBD2; j_gene: TRBJ2-5; v_gene: TRBV7-3; len: 15; abundance: NA; CDR3aa: CASSSGGGPQETQYF; CDR3nt: TGTGCCAGCAGCTCTGGCGGGGGGCCCCAAGAGACCCAGTACTTC
d_gene: NA; j_gene: TRBJ1-1; v_gene: TRBV25-1; len: 14; abundance: many; CDR3aa: CASRSRGMNTEAFF; CDR3nt: TGTGCCAGCAGGTCCAGGGGTATGAACACTGAAGCTTTCTTT
d_gene: NA; j_gene: TRBJ1-2; v_gene: TRBV5-8; len: 15; abundance: NA; CDR3aa: CASSLGWGVGYGYTF; CDR3nt: TGTGCCAGCAGCCTCGGGTGGGGAGTCGGGTATGGCTACACCTTC
d_gene: TRBD1; j_gene: TRBJ1-5; v_gene: TRBV15; len: 16; abundance: many; CDR3aa: CATSRPTGGRNQPQHF; CDR3nt: TGTGCCACCAGCAGGCCAACAGGGGGCCGCAATCAGCCCCAGCATTTT
d_gene: TRBD2; j_gene: TRBJ2-7; v_gene: TRBV29-1; len: 15; abundance: few; CDR3aa: CSVAGTSGIGYEQYF; CDR3nt: TGCAGCGTGGCCGGGACTAGCGGGATTGGCTACGAGCAGTACTTC
d_gene: TRBD1; j_gene: TRBJ2-7; v_gene: TRBV12-3/TRBV12-4; len: 14; abundance: NA; CDR3aa: CASSLQGAAHEQYF; CDR3nt: TGTGCCAGCAGTTTACAGGGGGCTGCCCACGAGCAGTACTTC
d_gene: NA; j_gene: TRBJ2-5; v_gene: TRBV20-1; len: 14; abundance: few; CDR3aa: CSAPGRGFRETQYF; CDR3nt: TGCAGTGCTCCAGGGAGAGGGTTCAGGGAGACCCAGTACTTC
d_gene: TRBD1; j_gene: TRBJ2-7; v_gene: TRBV20-1; len: 12; abundance: few; CDR3aa: CSAEGTAYEQYF; CDR3nt: TGCAGTGCTGAAGGGACAGCCTACGAGCAGTACTTC
d_gene: NA; j_gene: TRBJ2-6; v_gene: TRBV12-3/TRBV12-4; len: 18; abundance: NA; CDR3aa: CASSPRVGRYAGANVLTF; CDR3nt: TGTGCCAGCAGTCCTCGAGTGGGTCGTTATGCTGGGGCCAACGTCCTGACTTTC
d_gene: NA; j_gene: TRBJ2-7; v_gene: TRBV7-2; len: 13; abundance: NA; CDR3aa: CASSLIVANEQYF; CDR3nt: TGTGCCAGCAGCTTAATAGTTGCGAACGAGCAGTACTTC
d_gene: TRBD1; j_gene: TRBJ1-5; v_gene: TRBV24-1; len: 15; abundance: NA; CDR3aa: CATSDPGQGYQPQHF; CDR3nt: TGTGCCACCAGTGACCCGGGACAGGGGTATCAGCCCCAGCATTTT
d_gene: NA; j_gene: TRBJ1-4; v_gene: TRBV6-6; len: 15; abundance: NA; CDR3aa: CASSPPGLGNEKLFF; CDR3nt: TGTGCCAGCAGCCCTCCAGGGTTGGGTAATGAAAAACTGTTTTTT
d_gene: NA; j_gene: TRBJ2-1; v_gene: TRBV7-3; len: 16; abundance: NA; CDR3aa: CASSLEGGRTYNEQFF; CDR3nt: TGTGCCAGCAGCTTGGAGGGAGGAAGAACCTACAATGAGCAGTTCTTC